The 20 T cell receptor beta chains presented below share a single source sample, sequenced in a study of PD-L1 blockade in urothelial cancer. Sequencing used immunoSEQ multiplex PCR; TCRdb keeps in-frame clones, though not all of them. The sample lists 40,000 or so clones; 81% were seen once. The sequencing used PBMCs, collected around atezolizumab (anti-PD-L1) treatment. Receptor source: a man in his sixties or seventies with urothelial cancer.

The CDR3 nucleotides read TGTGCCAGCAGTCCGGGACAGGGTAGCAAGTACTTC. Its translation is CASSPGQGSKYF. The chain joins TRBV6-5 to TRBJ2-7; 9 bases are shared with TRBD1. The CDR3 sequence is 12 residues long. Looked up from germline, CDR1 is MNHEY and CDR2 is SVGAGI. The ends lost 5 bases at V and 11 bases at J; junction bases unmatched: 7.

This clone was seen a single time. V usage is TRBV28 and J usage is TRBJ2-2; 11 bases match TRBD2. This CDR3 spans 16 amino acids. V shed 7 bases and J 0 bases; nucleotides not matched to a gene: 4. CDR1 and CDR2 (germline): MDHEN, SYDVKM. CDR3 sequence reads: CASTGLAGPNTGELFF. CDR3 DNA: TGTGCCAGCACCGGACTAGCGGGTCCGAACACCGGGGAGCTGTTTTTT.

This clone was detected a few times. The rearrangement joins TRBV28 to TRBJ2-3; 10 nucleotides align to TRBD1. Germline loops: CDR1 MDHEN, CDR2 SYDVKM. Unmatched junction bases numbered 2, after V lost 3 bases and J lost 2 bases. CDR3 length: 15 residues. The chain's CDR3 is CASSFDRGLTDTQYF. CDR3 in DNA: TGTGCCAGCAGTTTTGACAGGGGGCTCACAGATACGCAGTATTTT.

The chain has TRBV27 and TRBJ2-3; 9 bases are shared with TRBD1. The CDR3 totals 18 residues. CDR1 is MNHEY and CDR2 is SMNVEV in the germline V gene (reference sequence). Trimming cost V 3 bases and J 1 base; bases outside gene matches: 11. The CDR3 nucleotides are TGTGCCAGCAGTTTTCGGACAGGGGCTACCTACCGCACAGATACGCAGTATTTT. Amino acids: CASSFRTGATYRTDTQYF.

The rearrangement joins TRBV6-1 to TRBJ1-2, with D perhaps matching TRBD1 (5 bases). Germline CDR1 is MNHNS and CDR2 is SASEGT. This CDR3 region has 13 residues. Trimming removed 7 bases from V and 7 bases from J, with 16 bases in between. CDR3 protein: CASTLGPPRGYTF. The CDR3, as DNA: TGTGCCAGCACCCTGGGGCCGCCCCGTGGCTACACCTTC.

The V call is TRBV6-1, the J call TRBJ2-1; no reliable D call. Trimming shortened V by 1 base and J by 1 base, and 8 bases separated the two germline ends. Germline V CDR1 and CDR2: MNHNS, SASEGT. The CDR3 loop spans 15 amino acids. CDR3 nucleotide sequence: TGTGCCAGCAGTGAAGGGTACTCATCCTACAATGAGCAGTTCTTC. Protein sequence: CASSEGYSSYNEQFF.

The J gene is TRBJ1-4, the V gene TRBV5-4; weak D call: TRBD1 (6 bases). CDR1 SGHNT and CDR2 YYREEE come from the germline V gene (reference sequence). The CDR3 runs to 13 residues. V lost 7 bases, J lost 5 bases, and 12 bases lay in between. CDR3 protein: CASRTDINEKLFF. The CDR3 coding sequence is TGTGCCAGCCGGACAGACATCAATGAAAAACTGTTTTTT.

The chain is built from TRBV5-6 and TRBJ2-1, with 11 bases identical to TRBD1. The CDR3 consists of 15 residues. With 4 bases clipped from V and 4 bases from J, the junction kept 4 bases outside the gene matches. The V gene's germline CDR1 is SGHDT and CDR2 YYEEEE. The DNA for the CDR3 is TGTGCCAGCAGCCCCGGGACAGGGGGTTACAATGAGCAGTTCTTC. Encoded protein: CASSPGTGGYNEQFF.

The chain uses TRBV5-4 and TRBJ1-4; possible D gene TRBD1, 6 bases. CDR1 SGHNT and CDR2 YYREEE come from the germline V gene (reference sequence). The germline V and J ends were trimmed by 3 bases and 8 bases, with 23 bases remaining between them. CDR3 size: 17 residues. The CDR3 is CASSSQPSGLGAEKLFF. The CDR3 nucleotides are TGTGCCAGCAGCTCCCAACCTTCAGGGCTGGGGGCAGAAAAACTGTTTTTT.

This chain connects TRBV9 to TRBJ2-2, with D perhaps TRBD1 (6 bases). V dropped 0 bases and J dropped 6 bases, with 12 bases sitting between them. The germline V gene encodes CDR1 SGDLS and CDR2 YYNGEE. CDR3 size: 15 residues. CDR3 in amino acids: CASSVGTQGPGELFF. The CDR3 DNA follows: TGTGCCAGCAGCGTAGGGACTCAGGGGCCCGGGGAGCTGTTTTTT.

This clone has only one observation. V and J are TRBV28 and TRBJ2-7; 8 nucleotides align to TRBD2. This CDR3 is 12 amino acids long. The V and J ends lost 6 bases and 12 bases, in that order; junction bases with no gene match: 10. CDR1 MDHEN and CDR2 SYDVKM come from the germline V gene. The CDR3 DNA reads TGTGCCAGCAGCCCCGGACTAGCCAAAGGGTACTTC. This codes for CASSPGLAKGYF.

The chain has TRBV5-1 and TRBJ1-3, with a weak D call TRBD1 (5 bases). There are 14 residues in the CDR3. The V end lost 1 base, the J end lost 8 bases, and 13 bases lay between the germline ends. CDR1 and CDR2 (germline): SGHRS, YFSETQ. CDR3 sequence: CASSLHQGRDTIYF. CDR3 coding DNA: TGCGCCAGCAGCTTGCACCAGGGTAGGGACACCATATATTTT.

V and J are TRBV19 and TRBJ2-1, with 8 bases lining up with TRBD2. Germline CDR1 LNHDA, CDR2 SQIVND (reference sequence). The trim removed 2 bases at V and 8 bases at J, leaving 17 bases unmatched. The CDR3 totals 18 residues. In DNA form, the CDR3 reads TGTGCCAGTAGTATATTGCTCCGGGGAGCGGGAGATGACTATGAGCAGTTCTTC. Translating gives CASSILLRGAGDDYEQFF.

This chain joins TRBV5-1 and TRBJ2-2, with TRBD2 matching over 13 bases. The germline V gene encodes CDR1 SGHRS and CDR2 YFSETQ. J lost 2 bases, V lost 6 bases, and 1 base had no gene match. CDR3 length: 15 residues. The CDR3 sequence: CASKGLAGNTGELFF. The CDR3 region has the DNA TGCGCCAGCAAGGGACTAGCGGGAAACACCGGGGAGCTGTTTTTT. Full variable domain (rest looked up from reference TRBV5-1 and TRBJ2-2): KAGVTQTPRYLIKTRGQQVTLSCSPISGHRSVSWYQQTPGQGLQFLFEYFSETQRNKGNFPGRFSGRQFSNSRSEMNVSTLELGDSALYLCASKGLAGNTGELFFGEGSRLTVL.

CDR3 nucleotides: TGTGCCAGCAGCTTAATTACAGCAGACTACGAGCAGTACTTC. This encodes CASSLITADYEQYF. This chain connects TRBV7-2 to TRBJ2-7; D call uncertain. Germline CDR1 and CDR2: SGHTA and FQGNSA. The CDR3 runs 14 residues. Trimming took 2 bases from V and 3 from J, leaving 11 bases between them.

This clone has more than one count but fewer than ten. The chain links TRBV28 to TRBJ1-1, with TRBD1 identical over 7 bases. CDR1 and CDR2 (germline): MDHEN, SYDVKM. CDR3 length equals 14 residues. Trimming cost V 2 bases and J 6 bases; bases outside gene matches: 6. The CDR3 sequence is CASSLGQGVAEAFF. CDR3 DNA sequence: TGTGCCAGCAGTTTAGGCCAGGGGGTGGCTGAAGCTTTCTTT.

V is TRBV7-8 and J is TRBJ2-7, with unresolved D. The CDR3 is made up of 16 amino acids. The germline V gene encodes CDR1 SGHVS and CDR2 FQNEAQ. With 5 bases removed from V and 3 bases from J, the gap between germline ends came to 20 bases. CDR3 in DNA: TGTGCCAGCAGCAATACCGGGTTTGGTGGTAACTACGAGCAGTACTTC. It is translated as CASSNTGFGGNYEQYF.

In its sample, this clone was seen a few times. The chain joins TRBV12-2 to TRBJ2-1; no check of the table's D call, TRBD2, against the DNA was made. TRBV12-2 is reported as a pseudogene. This CDR3 contains 15 residues. The CDR3 sequence is CASRRPGRPSNEQFF. CDR3 DNA: TGTGCAAGTCGCCGTCCGGGGAGGCCAAGCAATGAGCAGTTCTTC.

The gene calls are TRBV4-2 and TRBJ2-2; D gene uncertain. This CDR3 contains 13 residues. Looked up from germline, CDR1 is LGHNA and CDR2 is YNFKEQ. Trimming stripped 0 bases from V and 8 bases from J, with 7 bases between. The CDR3: CASSQDGRGELFF. The DNA of the CDR3 is TGTGCCAGCAGCCAAGATGGGCGAGGGGAGCTGTTTTTT.

The V call is TRBV29-1, the J call TRBJ1-2, with D perhaps TRBD1 (6 bases). V lost 6 bases and J lost 6, with 23 bases in between. The V gene's germline CDR1 is SQVTM and CDR2 ANQGSEA. This CDR3 contains 15 residues. The CDR3 region has the DNA TGCAGCGTCCCACCCACCCCCGACAGGCCTCATGGCTACACCTTC. Translation gives CSVPPTPDRPHGYTF.